These T cell receptor beta chains were read from a single sample in a study of beta chain features in type 1 diabetes. Assay used: immunoSEQ multiplex PCR; TCRdb lists only in-frame clones, some missing. The top ten clones hold about 0.07% of a sample with roughly 120,000 clones, about two fifths of them seen once. The sequenced sample consisted of stem cell memory CD4+ T cells from blood. These receptors came from a woman younger than 30 in good health. The CDR3 runs from the conserved cysteine through the conserved F or W. A D gene is named only where the DNA matches it firmly. Clone size is given for some rows only: seen once, a few or many times, or a class if the clone is expanded.

V gene	clone size	D gene	J gene	CDR3 DNA	CDR3 protein
TRBV19	NA	TRBD2	TRBJ2-3	TGTGCCAGCACCGCTTGGGCTAGCGGGAGCCGCGCAGATACGCAGTATTTT	CASTAWASGSRADTQYF
TRBV28	NA	NA	TRBJ1-1	TGTGCCAGCAGTCTGGGGGGAGCAGACACTGAAGCTTTCTTT	CASSLGGADTEAFF
TRBV7-9	NA	TRBD2	TRBJ2-7	TGTGCCAGCAGCTTAGCCCGAACTAGCGGGAGCTCCTACGAGCAGTACTTC	CASSLARTSGSSYEQYF
TRBV28	few	TRBD1	TRBJ2-7	TGTGCCAGCAGTTTATGGACAGGGACAGAACTGGTGGCAGAGCAGTACTTC	CASSLWTGTELVAEQYF
TRBV11-2	NA	TRBD1	TRBJ2-1	TGTGCCAGCAGCCCGGCGGGGGACAGGGGGGTCAATGAGCAGTTCTTC	CASSPAGDRGVNEQFF
TRBV28	NA	NA	TRBJ2-1	TGTGCCAGCAGTTTATCTCCTTACAATGAGCAGTTCTTC	CASSLSPYNEQFF
TRBV27	NA	TRBD1	TRBJ2-1	TGTGCCAGCAGCCCAACCGGGACAGGGTCTCATGAGCAGTTCTTC	CASSPTGTGSHEQFF
TRBV2	NA	NA	TRBJ2-3	TGTGCCAGCAGTGAAGCGACGGGGGCAGATACGCAGTATTTT	CASSEATGADTQYF
TRBV12-5	NA	TRBD2	TRBJ2-1	TGTGCTAGTGGTTTGGATAGTAGCGGGAGGGGTTTCGCGAATGAGCAGTTCTTC	CASGLDSSGRGFANEQFF
TRBV5-1	NA	NA	TRBJ2-7	TGCGCCAGCAGCTTGGACGGTATTTCCTACGAGCAGTACTTC	CASSLDGISYEQYF
TRBV5-4	NA	TRBD1	TRBJ1-1	TGTGCCAGCAGCGTTGACAGGGTGGGCACTGAAGCTTTCTTT	CASSVDRVGTEAFF
TRBV11-2	NA	TRBD2	TRBJ2-1	TGTGCCAGCAGCTTGGCTAGCGGGAGCTTGGATGAGCAGTTCTTC	CASSLASGSLDEQFF
TRBV19	NA	TRBD2	TRBJ2-7	TGTGCCAGTAGTATAGATCGCCGACTAGCCCAAGACGAGCAGTACTTC	CASSIDRRLAQDEQYF
TRBV5-4	few	TRBD2	TRBJ2-1	TGTGCCAGCAGCTCAAAAGCGGGAGGGCCTCGTGAGCAGTTCTTC	CASSSKAGGPREQFF
TRBV4-3	few	NA	TRBJ1-1	TGCGCCAGCAGCCAGGACAGCGATGAAGCTTTCTTT	CASSQDSDEAFF
TRBV4-1	NA	NA	TRBJ2-7	TGCGCCAGCAGCCAAGCCCGAGGACATTTATACGAGCAGTACTTC	CASSQARGHLYEQYF
TRBV19	NA	NA	TRBJ2-2	TGTGCCAGTAGTATAGGTGGACACAAGACCGGGGAGCTGTTTTTT	CASSIGGHKTGELFF
TRBV18	NA	TRBD1	TRBJ2-5	TGTGCCAGCTCACCCTACGACAGGGTATCGACCCAGTACTTC	CASSPYDRVSTQYF